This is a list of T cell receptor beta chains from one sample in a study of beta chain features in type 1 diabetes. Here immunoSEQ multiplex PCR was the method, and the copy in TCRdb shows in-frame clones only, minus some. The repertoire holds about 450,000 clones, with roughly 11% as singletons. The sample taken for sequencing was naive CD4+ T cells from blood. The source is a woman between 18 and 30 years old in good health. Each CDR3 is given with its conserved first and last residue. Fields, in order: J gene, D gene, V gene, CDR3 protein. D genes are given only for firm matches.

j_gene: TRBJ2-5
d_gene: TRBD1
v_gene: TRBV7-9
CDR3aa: CASSWGQGVLETQYF

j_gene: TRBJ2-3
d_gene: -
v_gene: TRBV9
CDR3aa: CASSMSGYTQYF

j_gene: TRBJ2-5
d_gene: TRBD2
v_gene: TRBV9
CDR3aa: CASSFGLAGKETQYF

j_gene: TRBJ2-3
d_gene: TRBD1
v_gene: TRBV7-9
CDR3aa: CASSRTGGIDTQYF

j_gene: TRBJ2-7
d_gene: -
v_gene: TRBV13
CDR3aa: CASSFGGLGEQYF

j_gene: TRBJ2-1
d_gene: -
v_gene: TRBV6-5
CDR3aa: CASSYSTRITYNEQFF

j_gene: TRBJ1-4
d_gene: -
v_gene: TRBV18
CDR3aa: CASSPHPPTNEKLFF

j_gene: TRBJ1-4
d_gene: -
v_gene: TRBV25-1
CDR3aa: CASRAGNEKLFF

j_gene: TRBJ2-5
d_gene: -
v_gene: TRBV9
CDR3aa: CASSSRQGRSETQYF

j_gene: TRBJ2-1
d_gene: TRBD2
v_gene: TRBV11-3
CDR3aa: CASSSGTSGGNEQFF

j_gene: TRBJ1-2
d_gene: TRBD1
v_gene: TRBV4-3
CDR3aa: CASSQDRTGTGYTF

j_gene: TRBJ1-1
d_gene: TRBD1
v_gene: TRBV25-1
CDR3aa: CASSVLTGATEAFF

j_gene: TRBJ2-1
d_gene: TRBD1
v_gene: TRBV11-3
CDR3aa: CASSAGGGGQFF

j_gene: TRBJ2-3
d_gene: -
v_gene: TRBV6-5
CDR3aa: CASGRTDTQYF

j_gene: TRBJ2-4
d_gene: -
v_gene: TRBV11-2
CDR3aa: CASSLDLGPLAKNIQYF

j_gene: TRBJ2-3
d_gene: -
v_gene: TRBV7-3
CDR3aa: CASSLRSGSTDTQYF

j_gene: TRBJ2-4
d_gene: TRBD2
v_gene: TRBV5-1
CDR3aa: CASSLTGTSGPKNIQYF

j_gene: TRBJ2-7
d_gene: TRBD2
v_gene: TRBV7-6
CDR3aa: CASSRTSGSQYEQYF

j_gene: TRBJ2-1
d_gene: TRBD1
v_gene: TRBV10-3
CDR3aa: CALSTGSGTGGNEQFF

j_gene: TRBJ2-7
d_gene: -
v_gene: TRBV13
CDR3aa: CASSSTGTGRRGTEQYF

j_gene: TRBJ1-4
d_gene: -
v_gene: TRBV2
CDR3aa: CASSVTGLYEKLFF

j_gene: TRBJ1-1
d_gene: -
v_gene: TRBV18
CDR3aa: CASSPVGTVGTEAFF

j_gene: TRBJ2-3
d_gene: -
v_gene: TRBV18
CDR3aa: CASSRGNLDTDTQYF

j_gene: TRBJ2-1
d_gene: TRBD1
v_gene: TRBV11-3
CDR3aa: CASSLEDRGEQFF

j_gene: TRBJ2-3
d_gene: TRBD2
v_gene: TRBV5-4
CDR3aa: CASSPGTMTDTQYF

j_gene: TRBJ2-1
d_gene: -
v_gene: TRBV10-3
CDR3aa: CAIRGQNNEQFF

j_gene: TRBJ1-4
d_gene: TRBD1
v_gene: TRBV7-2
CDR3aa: CASSAPQGGKLFF

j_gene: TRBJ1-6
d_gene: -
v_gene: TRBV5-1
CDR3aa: CASSLAAGVSSYNSPLHF

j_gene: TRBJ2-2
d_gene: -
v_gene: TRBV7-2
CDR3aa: CASSSLGQLNTGELFF

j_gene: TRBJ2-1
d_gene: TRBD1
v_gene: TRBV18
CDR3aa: CASSPDRGYNEQFF

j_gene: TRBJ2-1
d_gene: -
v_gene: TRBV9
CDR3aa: CASSVDLLKHNEQFF

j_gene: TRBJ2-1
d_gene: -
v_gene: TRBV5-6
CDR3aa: CASSLPGHNEQFF

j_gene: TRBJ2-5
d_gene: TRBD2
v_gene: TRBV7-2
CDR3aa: CASSLGLASGVRPQYF

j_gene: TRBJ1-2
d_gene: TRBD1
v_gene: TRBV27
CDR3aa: CASSLRDRLNYGYTF

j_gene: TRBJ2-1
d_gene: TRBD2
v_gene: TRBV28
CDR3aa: CASSSPRGAYNEQFF

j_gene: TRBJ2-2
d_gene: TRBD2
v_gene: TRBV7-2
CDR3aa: CASSLAGNGLFF

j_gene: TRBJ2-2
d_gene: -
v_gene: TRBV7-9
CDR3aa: CASIRSEIRAGELFF

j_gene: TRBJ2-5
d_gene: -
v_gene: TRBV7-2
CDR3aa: CASSPLGETQYF

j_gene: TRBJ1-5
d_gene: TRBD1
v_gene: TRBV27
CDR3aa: CASSSIDRGGNQPQHF

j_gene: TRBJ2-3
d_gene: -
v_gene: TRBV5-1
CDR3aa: CASSSGHPVDTQYF

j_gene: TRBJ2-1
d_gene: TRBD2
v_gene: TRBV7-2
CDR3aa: CASSPGLAGGDEQFF

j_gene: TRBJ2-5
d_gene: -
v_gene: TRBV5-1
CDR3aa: CASSLGAPGETQYF

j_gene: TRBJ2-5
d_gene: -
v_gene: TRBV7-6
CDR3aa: CASSPSPLRGKETQYF

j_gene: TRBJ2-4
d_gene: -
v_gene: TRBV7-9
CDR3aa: CASSYLTTDIQYF

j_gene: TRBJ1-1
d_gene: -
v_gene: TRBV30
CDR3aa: CAWDGPPRAEAFF

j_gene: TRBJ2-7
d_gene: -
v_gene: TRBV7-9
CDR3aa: CASSLALGHYEQYF

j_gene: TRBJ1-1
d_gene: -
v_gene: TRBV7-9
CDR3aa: CASSRNGATEAFF

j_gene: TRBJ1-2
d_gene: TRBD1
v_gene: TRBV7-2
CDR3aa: CASSSGQGLYGYTF

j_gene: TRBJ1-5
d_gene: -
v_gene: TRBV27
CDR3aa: CASSNAKDQPQHF

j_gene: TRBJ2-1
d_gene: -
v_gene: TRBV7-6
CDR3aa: CASARAAYNEQFF

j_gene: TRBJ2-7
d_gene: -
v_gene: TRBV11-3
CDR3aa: CASSSSDAGPYEQYF